Presented here are 15 T cell receptor beta chains from one specimen sequenced in a study of T-cell reconstitution after alpha-beta-depleted transplantation in children. A library of TCRbeta sequences, prepared with unique molecular identifiers, was generated. MiXCR, applied by TCRdb to the PCR reads, yields one record per CDR3 protein. The sample includes hundreds of thousands of distinct CDR3 sequences, about 10% of them seen just once. Sample: PBMCs from the stem cell graft donor, taken from the stem cell graft. The origin of the receptors is a human donor who donated a stem cell graft to a child with acute myeloid leukemia.

This chain joins TRBV9 and TRBJ2-3; 13 bases match TRBD2. The CDR3 covers 18 residues. CDR1 SGDLS and CDR2 YYNGEE come from the germline V gene. Unmatched junction bases numbered 9, after V lost 0 bases and J lost 5 bases. In DNA form, the CDR3 reads TGTGCCAGCAGCGTAGGGACTAGCGGGAGCGCAAGCCTAGATACGCAGTATTTT. Translation gives CASSVGTSGSASLDTQYF.

The CDR3 bases are TGCGCCAGCAGCTCCCGATGGGGGGACAATGAGCAGTTCTTC. Amino acids: CASSSRWGDNEQFF. V gene TRBV5-1 combines with J gene TRBJ2-1; D is possibly TRBD2 (6 bases). Germline V CDR1 and CDR2: SGHRS, YFSETQ. V shed 3 bases and J shed 5 bases, with 12 bases lying between them. The CDR3 sequence is 14 residues long.

This clonotype was seen a handful of times. This chain connects TRBV7-2 to TRBJ2-1; TRBD1 might be the D (6 bases). Trimming took 6 bases from V and 6 from J, leaving 15 bases between them. There are 14 residues in the CDR3. CDR1 and CDR2 (germline): SGHTA, FQGNSA. The CDR3 sequence: CASRPGQKINEQFF. The CDR3 DNA sequence: TGTGCCAGCAGACCCGGACAGAAAATCAATGAGCAGTTCTTC. The complete variable domain, with remaining parts taken from reference TRBV7-2 and TRBJ2-1, reads GAGVSQSPSNKVTEKGKDVELRCDPISGHTALYWYRQSLGQGLEFLIYFQGNSAPDKSGLPSDRFSAERTGGSVSTLTIQRTQQEDSAVYLCASRPGQKINEQFFGPGTRLTVL.

J is TRBJ2-7 and V is TRBV29-1; tentative D call: TRBD2 (6 bases). CDR1 is SQVTM and CDR2 is ANQGSEA in the germline V gene. The CDR3 consists of 14 residues. V lost 6 bases and J lost 0, with 15 bases in between. The CDR3, as DNA: TGCAGCGTAGGAAGCTGGCGGGACTCCTACGAGCAGTACTTC. This codes for CSVGSWRDSYEQYF.

This clonotype was detected ten times or more. V usage is TRBV7-9 and J usage is TRBJ2-7, with D perhaps TRBD2 (5 bases). The CDR3 runs 16 residues. Trimming removed 7 bases at V and 0 bases at J, with 19 bases between. Germline values: CDR1 SEHNR, CDR2 FQNEAQ (reference sequence). CDR3 residues: CASNPGYRGNSYEQYF. The CDR3 region has the DNA TGTGCCAGCAACCCTGGCTACCGGGGTAACTCCTACGAGCAGTACTTC.

This clonotype appeared many times. This sequence joins TRBV3-1 and TRBJ2-1; TRBD2 matches 11 bases. There are 17 residues in the CDR3. The germline V gene has CDR1 LGHDT and CDR2 YNNKEL (reference sequence). Trimming removed 4 bases from V and 1 base from J; junction bases left unmatched: 6. CDR3 sequence (DNA): TGTGCCAGCAGCCCTTTGAGACTAGCGGGATCCTACAATGAGCAGTTCTTC. It codes for CASSPLRLAGSYNEQFF.

The chain uses TRBV18 and TRBJ2-5; D remains ambiguous. The CDR3 covers 13 residues. V was pared by 3 bases and J by 4 bases, with 9 bases between. Germline assignment: CDR1 KGHSH and CDR2 LQKENI. CDR3 sequence reads: CASSPIPPETQYF. CDR3 sequence (DNA): TGTGCCAGCTCACCGATCCCCCCAGAGACCCAGTACTTC.

The sample holds a few counts of this clonotype. The V call is TRBV29-1, the J call TRBJ2-7; D unresolved. CDR3 length: 11 residues. CDR1 and CDR2 from the germline V gene are SQVTM and ANQGSEA. With 3 bases removed from V and 7 bases from J, the gap between germline ends came to 10 bases. DNA of the CDR3: TGCAGCGTTGAGGCAGAGACGGAGCAGTACTTC. Translating it yields CSVEAETEQYF.

There are a few counts of this clonotype. This chain joins TRBV5-1 and TRBJ2-1, with 14 positions matching TRBD2. The CDR3 runs to 16 residues. V lost 4 bases, J lost 6 bases, and 6 bases stayed unmatched. In germline, CDR1 is SGHRS, CDR2 YFSETQ. This CDR3 reads CASSLQTSGGANEQFF. As DNA, the CDR3 is TGCGCCAGCAGCCTCCAGACTAGCGGGGGGGCCAATGAGCAGTTCTTC.

This chain connects TRBV24-1 to TRBJ2-1, with a possible D match to TRBD2 (6 bases). Per germline, CDR1 KGHDR and CDR2 SFDVKD. The CDR3 has 17 amino acids. With 6 bases removed from V and 0 bases from J, the gap between germline ends came to 17 bases. The CDR3 region is CATSLNGGPSSYNEQFF. The CDR3 coding sequence is TGTGCCACCAGTCTAAACGGGGGTCCGAGCTCCTACAATGAGCAGTTCTTC.

At least ten counts were recorded for this clonotype. The chain combines TRBV2 with TRBJ2-3; either TRBD1 or TRBD2 may fit D (5 bases each). Trimming cost V 7 bases and J 0 bases, with 11 bases left between them. The germline V gene has CDR1 SNHLY and CDR2 FYNNEI. This CDR3 is built from 14 residues. The CDR3 here is CASKRDLSTDTQYF. The DNA of the CDR3 is TGTGCCAGCAAAAGGGACCTAAGCACAGATACGCAGTATTTT. Full variable domain (missing parts from reference TRBV2 and TRBJ2-3): EPEVTQTPSHQVTQMGQEVILRCVPISNHLYFYWYRQILGQKVEFLVSFYNNEISEKSEIFDDQFSVERPDGSNFTLKIRSTKLEDSAMYFCASKRDLSTDTQYFGPGTRLTVL.

CDR3 sequence: CASRRDHSGNTIYF. The CDR3 region has the DNA TGTGCCAGCAGACGGGATCACTCTGGAAACACCATATATTTT. The J gene is TRBJ1-3, the V gene TRBV6-5; D is unresolved. CDR1 is MNHEY and CDR2 is SVGAGI in the germline V gene. Trimming shortened V by 6 bases and J by 0 bases, and 9 bases separated the two germline ends. CDR3 length: 14 amino acids.

The genes are TRBV4-3 and TRBJ1-5, with D hard to call. The V end lost 0 bases, the J end lost 2 bases, and 8 bases lay between the germline ends. This CDR3 is built from 15 residues. From germline, CDR1 is LGHNA and CDR2 YSLEER. CDR3 sequence: CASSQDLGGNQPQHF. In DNA form, the CDR3 reads TGCGCCAGCAGCCAAGATTTGGGCGGCAATCAGCCCCAGCATTTT.

The chain is built from TRBV29-1 and TRBJ2-7; D unresolved. CDR1 is SQVTM, CDR2 ANQGSEA, per germline. V lost 3 bases and J 4 bases, leaving 7 bases between the germline ends. The CDR3 runs 11 residues. CDR3 sequence (DNA): TGCAGCGTTGATATAGGGTACGAGCAGTACTTC. This translates into CSVDIGYEQYF.

In this sample, this clonotype turned up a few times. J is TRBJ2-1 and V is TRBV27, with D possibly matching TRBD1 (6 bases). The germline V gene has CDR1 MNHEY and CDR2 SMNVEV (reference sequence). CDR3 length: 14 residues. Trimming pared 1 base from V and 7 bases from J, leaving 11 bases between. The CDR3 region has the DNA TGTGCCAGCAGTTTATGGCAGGGGCATAATGAGCAGTTCTTC. Its protein is CASSLWQGHNEQFF.